The clone carrying this T cell receptor (beta chain) is large in the sample. Its antigen remains unknown. This beta chain is a stray sequence in a library constructed for alpha chains; its clone size is not meaningful. The sample belongs to a study of spatial heterogeneity in lung cancer. Study context: Averaged across combinations, each unique TCR and UMI pairing appeared more than ten times in raw reads, which were uncorrected.

MiXCR, run by TCRdb on the 5' RACE reads, gives a single entry per CDR3 protein. The table includes about 14,000 distinct CDR3 sequences, roughly 4.7% detected once. Study-wide results and limits: Tumor mutation count correlated with how many alpha and beta TCRs expanded intratumorally.

CDR1 and CDR2 (germline): SEHNR, FQNEAQ (reference sequence). Trimming shortened V by 1 base and J by 3 bases, and 13 bases separated the two germline ends. This CDR3 has 16 amino acids. The time point was: sample taken at primary tumor resection. Unsorted samples of tumor, nontumor lung or frozen PBMC had their whole RNA sequenced. The sample in question was lung tumor tissue, obtained at surgery. This chain links TRBV7-9 with TRBJ2-1, with TRBD2 as a possible D gene (5 bases). This sequence originates from a female donor with early-stage non-small cell lung cancer. In DNA, the CDR3 is TGTGCCAGCAGCTTAGGGTTTGGGAGTGGCTACAATGAGCAGTTCTTC. Translating it yields CASSLGFGSGYNEQFF. The full variable domain, its missing parts supplied by reference TRBV7-9 and TRBJ2-1, is DTGVSQNPRHKITKRGQNVTFRCDPISEHNRLYWYRQTLGQGPEFLTYFQNEAQLEKSRLLSDRFSAERPKGSFSTLEIQRTEQGDSAMYLCASSLGFGSGYNEQFFGPGTRLTVL.